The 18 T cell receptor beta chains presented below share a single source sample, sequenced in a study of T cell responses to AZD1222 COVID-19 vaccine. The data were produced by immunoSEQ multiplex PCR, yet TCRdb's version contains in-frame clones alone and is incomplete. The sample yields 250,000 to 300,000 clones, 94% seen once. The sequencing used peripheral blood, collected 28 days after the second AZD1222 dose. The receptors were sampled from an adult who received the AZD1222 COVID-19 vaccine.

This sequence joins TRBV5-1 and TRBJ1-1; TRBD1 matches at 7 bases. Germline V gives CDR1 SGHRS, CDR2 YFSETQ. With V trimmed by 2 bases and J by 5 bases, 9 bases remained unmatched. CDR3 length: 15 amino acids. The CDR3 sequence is CASSFEQGRETEAFF. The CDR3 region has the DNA TGCGCCAGCAGCTTCGAACAGGGGCGAGAGACTGAAGCTTTCTTT.

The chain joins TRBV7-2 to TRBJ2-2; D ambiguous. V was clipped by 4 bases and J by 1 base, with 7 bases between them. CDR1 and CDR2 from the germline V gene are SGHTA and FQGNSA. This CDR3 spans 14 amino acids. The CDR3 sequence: CASSSTVNTGELFF. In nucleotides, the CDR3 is TGTGCCAGCAGCTCTACAGTGAACACCGGGGAGCTGTTTTTT. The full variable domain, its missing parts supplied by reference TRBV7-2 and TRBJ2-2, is GAGVSQSPSNKVTEKGKDVELRCDPISGHTALYWYRQSLGQGLEFLIYFQGNSAPDKSGLPSDRFSAERTGGSVSTLTIQRTQQEDSAVYLCASSSTVNTGELFFGEGSRLTVL.

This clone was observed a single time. DNA for the CDR3: TGTGCCAGCAGCTTCCCAGGGGGGGCCTACGAGCAGTACTTC. It specifies CASSFPGGAYEQYF. J is TRBJ2-7 and V is TRBV7-9; D may correspond to TRBD1 or TRBD2 (7 bases each). The CDR3 loop spans 14 amino acids. Germline loops: CDR1 SEHNR, CDR2 FQNEAQ (reference sequence). V lost 3 bases and J lost 2, with 11 bases in between. Full variable domain (rest looked up from reference TRBV7-9 and TRBJ2-7): DTGVSQNPRHKITKRGQNVTFRCDPISEHNRLYWYRQTLGQGPEFLTYFQNEAQLEKSRLLSDRFSAERPKGSFSTLEIQRTEQGDSAMYLCASSFPGGAYEQYFGPGTRLTVT.

CDR3 nucleotides: TGTGCCAGCAGCCAAGCTGGGGGGTTCTCCTACGAGCAGTACTTC. As protein: CASSQAGGFSYEQYF. This chain joins TRBV4-2 and TRBJ2-7, with D possibly TRBD2 on 6 matching bases. Germline V lookup: CDR1 LGHNA, CDR2 YNFKEQ. CDR3 size: 15 residues. V was trimmed by 1 base and J by 0 bases, leaving 10 bases between them.

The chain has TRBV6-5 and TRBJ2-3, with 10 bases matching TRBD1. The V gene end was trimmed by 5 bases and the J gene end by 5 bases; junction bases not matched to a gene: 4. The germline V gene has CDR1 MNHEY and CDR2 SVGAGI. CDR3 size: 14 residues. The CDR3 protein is CASSLGTGEDTQYF. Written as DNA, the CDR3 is TGTGCCAGCAGTCTTGGGACAGGGGAAGATACGCAGTATTTT.

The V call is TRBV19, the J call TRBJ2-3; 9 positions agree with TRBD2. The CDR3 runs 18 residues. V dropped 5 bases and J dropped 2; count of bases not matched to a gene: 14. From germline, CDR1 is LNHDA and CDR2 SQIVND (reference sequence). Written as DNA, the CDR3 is TGTGCCAGTAGTTTGAGCACTAGCGGGTCCCTCGTCACAGATACGCAGTATTTT. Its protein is CASSLSTSGSLVTDTQYF.

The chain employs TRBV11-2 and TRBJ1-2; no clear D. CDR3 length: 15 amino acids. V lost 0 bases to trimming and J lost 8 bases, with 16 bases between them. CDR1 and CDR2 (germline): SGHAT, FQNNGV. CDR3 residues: CASSLDSGGGVGYTF. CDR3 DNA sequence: TGTGCCAGCAGCTTAGATAGTGGCGGTGGGGTCGGCTACACCTTC.

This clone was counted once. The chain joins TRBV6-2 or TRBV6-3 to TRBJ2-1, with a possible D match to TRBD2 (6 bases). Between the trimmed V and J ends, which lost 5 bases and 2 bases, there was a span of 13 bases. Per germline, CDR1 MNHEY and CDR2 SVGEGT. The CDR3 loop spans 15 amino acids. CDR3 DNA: TGTGCCAGCAGTAACCGGGAGCTGCCCTACAATGAGCAGTTCTTC. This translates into CASSNRELPYNEQFF.

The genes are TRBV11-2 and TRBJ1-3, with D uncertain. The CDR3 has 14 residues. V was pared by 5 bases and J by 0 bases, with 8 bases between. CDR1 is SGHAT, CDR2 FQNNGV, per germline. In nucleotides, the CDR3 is TGTGCCAGCAGCCCCCACGGCTCTGGAAACACCATATATTTT. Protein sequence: CASSPHGSGNTIYF.

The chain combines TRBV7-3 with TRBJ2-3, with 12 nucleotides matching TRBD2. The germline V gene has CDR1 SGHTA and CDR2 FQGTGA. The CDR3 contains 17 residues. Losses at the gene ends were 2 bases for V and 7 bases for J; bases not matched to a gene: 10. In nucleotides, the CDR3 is TGTGCCAGCAGCTTAGGCCCGCTAGCGGGAGGGGCAAATACGCAGTATTTT. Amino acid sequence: CASSLGPLAGGANTQYF. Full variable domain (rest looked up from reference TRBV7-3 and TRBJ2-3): GAGVSQTPSNKVTEKGKYVELRCDPISGHTALYWYRQSLGQGPEFLIYFQGTGAADDSGLPNDRFFAVRPEGSVSTLKIQRTERGDSAVYLCASSLGPLAGGANTQYFGPGTRLTVL.

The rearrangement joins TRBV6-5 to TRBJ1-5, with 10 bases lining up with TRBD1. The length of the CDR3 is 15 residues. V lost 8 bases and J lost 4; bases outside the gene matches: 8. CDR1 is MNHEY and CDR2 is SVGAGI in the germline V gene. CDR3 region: CASSETGGLNQPQHF. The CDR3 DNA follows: TGTGCCAGCTCTGAGACAGGGGGCTTGAATCAGCCCCAGCATTTT.

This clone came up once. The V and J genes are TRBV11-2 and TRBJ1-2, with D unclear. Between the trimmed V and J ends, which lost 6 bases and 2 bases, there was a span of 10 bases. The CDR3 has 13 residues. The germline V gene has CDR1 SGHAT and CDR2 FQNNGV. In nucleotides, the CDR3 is TGTGCCAGCAGTGCAGCCGGGAACTATGGCTACACCTTC. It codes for CASSAAGNYGYTF.

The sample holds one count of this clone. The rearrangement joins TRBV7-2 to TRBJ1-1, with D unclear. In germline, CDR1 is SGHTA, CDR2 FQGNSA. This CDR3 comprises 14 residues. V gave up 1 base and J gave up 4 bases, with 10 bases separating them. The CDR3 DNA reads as TGTGCCAGCAGCTTAGTCCGGCGGAGCACTGAAGCTTTCTTT. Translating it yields CASSLVRRSTEAFF.

This chain's CDR3 is CASSPRPSYNEQFF. CDR3 bases: TGTGCCAGCAGCCCACGGCCCTCCTACAATGAGCAGTTCTTC. The V and J genes are TRBV7-3 and TRBJ2-1; D is undetermined. Germline assignment: CDR1 SGHTA and CDR2 FQGTGA. The V end lost 5 bases, the J end lost 0 bases, and 8 bases lay between the germline ends. The length of the CDR3 is 14 residues.

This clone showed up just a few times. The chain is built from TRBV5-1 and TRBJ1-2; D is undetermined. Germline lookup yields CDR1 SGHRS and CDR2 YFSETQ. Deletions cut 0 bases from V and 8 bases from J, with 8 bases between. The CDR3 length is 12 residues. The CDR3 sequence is CASSLAASGYTF. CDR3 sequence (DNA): TGCGCCAGCAGCTTGGCCGCGTCCGGCTACACCTTC.

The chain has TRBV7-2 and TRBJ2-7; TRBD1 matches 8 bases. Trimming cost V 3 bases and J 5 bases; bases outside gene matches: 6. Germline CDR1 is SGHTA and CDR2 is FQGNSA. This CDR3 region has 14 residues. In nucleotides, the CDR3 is TGTGCCAGCAGCTTGGGGACAGGAGCCCACGAGCAGTACTTC. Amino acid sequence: CASSLGTGAHEQYF.

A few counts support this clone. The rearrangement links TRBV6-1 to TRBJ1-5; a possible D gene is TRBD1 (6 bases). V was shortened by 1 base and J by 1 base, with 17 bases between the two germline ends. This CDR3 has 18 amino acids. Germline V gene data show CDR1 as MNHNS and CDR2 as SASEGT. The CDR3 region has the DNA TGTGCCAGCAGTGAAGGGGCCCACAGGGCGGGGAGCAATCAGCCCCAGCATTTT. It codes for CASSEGAHRAGSNQPQHF.

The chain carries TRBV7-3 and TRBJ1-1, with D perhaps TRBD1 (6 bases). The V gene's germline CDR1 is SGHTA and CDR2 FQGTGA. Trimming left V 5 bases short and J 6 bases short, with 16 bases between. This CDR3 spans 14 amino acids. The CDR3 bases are TGTGCCAGCAGCCCTACAGGGTCTTCGGCTGAAGCTTTCTTT. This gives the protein CASSPTGSSAEAFF. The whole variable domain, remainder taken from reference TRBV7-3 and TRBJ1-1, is GAGVSQTPSNKVTEKGKYVELRCDPISGHTALYWYRQSLGQGPEFLIYFQGTGAADDSGLPNDRFFAVRPEGSVSTLKIQRTERGDSAVYLCASSPTGSSAEAFFGQGTRLTVV.